This T cell receptor (beta chain) was observed in a study of human T cells and chemical hapten exposure. This clonotype has more than one count but fewer than ten. Its antigen is currently unknown. At one boundary the junction diverges from the germline segment, which might be a read error. From the RACE reads, TCRdb called clonotypes with MiXCR, one entry per CDR3 protein. Among around 40,000 distinct CDR3 sequences listed, over 9.5% were seen once. This CDR3 has 12 residues. Germline-derived CDR1 and CDR2 are ENHRY and SYGVKD. Overall study results and limits: Relative to controls, expanded TCRs formed significantly more large CDR3 similarity clusters.

Sample time point: patch test 3, about 24 weeks after DPC sensitization. Stated treatment: therapeutic diphenylcyclopropenone sensitization with weekly scalp DPC. Total RNA was isolated from unfractionated whole blood. Those who donated were patients with alopecia, 18 to 70 years of age, and suitable for DPC. The material sequenced was whole blood, taken in connection with sensitization to the hapten diphenylcyclopropenone (DPC). V usage is TRBV10-3 and J usage is TRBJ2-1, with 11 positions matching TRBD2. The receptor's source is a middle-aged woman with alopecia areata. Some clones in this sample may be carry-over from other donors' samples. Here the CDR3 reads CAIGTSGREQFF. The CDR3 nucleotides read TGTGCCATTGGGACTAGCGGAAGAGAGCAGTTCTTT.